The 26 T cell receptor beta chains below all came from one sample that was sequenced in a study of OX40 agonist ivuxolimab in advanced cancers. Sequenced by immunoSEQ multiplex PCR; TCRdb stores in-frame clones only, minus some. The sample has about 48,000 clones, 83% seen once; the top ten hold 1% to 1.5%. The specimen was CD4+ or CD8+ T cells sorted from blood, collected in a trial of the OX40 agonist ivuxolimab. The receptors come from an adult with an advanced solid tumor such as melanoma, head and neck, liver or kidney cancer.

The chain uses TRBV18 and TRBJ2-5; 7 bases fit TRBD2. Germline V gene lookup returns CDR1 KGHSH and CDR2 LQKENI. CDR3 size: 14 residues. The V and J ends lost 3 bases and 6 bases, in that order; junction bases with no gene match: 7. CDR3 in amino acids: CASSPREGQQTQYF. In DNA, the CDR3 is TGTGCCAGCTCACCTAGGGAGGGGCAACAGACCCAGTACTTC.

DNA for the CDR3: TGTGCCAGCAGCTTAGAGGAGGACATCCGCTCTGGAAACACCATATATTTT. Protein product: CASSLEEDIRSGNTIYF. The V and J genes are TRBV7-8 and TRBJ1-3, with D tentatively TRBD1 (5 bases). Germline lookup yields CDR1 SGHVS and CDR2 FQNEAQ. The V and J ends lost 1 base and 0 bases respectively, with 13 bases between them. The CDR3 totals 17 residues.

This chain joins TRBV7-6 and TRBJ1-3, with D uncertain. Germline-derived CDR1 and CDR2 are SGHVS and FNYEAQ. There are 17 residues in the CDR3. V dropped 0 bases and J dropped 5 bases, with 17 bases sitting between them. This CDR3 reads CASSLANSGGLRNTIYF. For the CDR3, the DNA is TGTGCCAGCAGCTTAGCAAATTCGGGCGGGCTGAGAAACACCATATATTTT. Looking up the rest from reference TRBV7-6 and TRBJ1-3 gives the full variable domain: GAGVSQSPRYKVTKRGQDVALRCDPISGHVSLYWYRQALGQGPEFLTYFNYEAQQDKSGLPNDRFSAERPEGSISTLTIQRTEQRDSAMYRCASSLANSGGLRNTIYFGEGSWLTVV.

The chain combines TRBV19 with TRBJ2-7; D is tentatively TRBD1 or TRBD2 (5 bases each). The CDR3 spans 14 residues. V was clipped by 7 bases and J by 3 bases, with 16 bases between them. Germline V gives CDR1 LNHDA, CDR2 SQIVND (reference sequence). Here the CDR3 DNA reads TGTGCCAGTACCCGGGACGGTTCTTACTACGAGCAGTACTTC. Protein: CASTRDGSYYEQYF.

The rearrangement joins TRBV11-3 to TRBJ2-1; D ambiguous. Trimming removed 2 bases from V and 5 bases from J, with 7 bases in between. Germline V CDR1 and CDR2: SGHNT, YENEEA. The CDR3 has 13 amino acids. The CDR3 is CASSLNFHNEQFF. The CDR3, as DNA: TGTGCCAGCAGCTTAAATTTCCACAATGAGCAGTTCTTC.

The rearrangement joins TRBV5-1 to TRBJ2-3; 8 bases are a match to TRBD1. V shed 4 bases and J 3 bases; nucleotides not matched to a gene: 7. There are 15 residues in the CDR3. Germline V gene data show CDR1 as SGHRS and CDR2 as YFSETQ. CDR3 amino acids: CASSLDRVGTDTQYF. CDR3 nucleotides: TGCGCCAGCAGCCTGGACAGGGTAGGGACAGATACGCAGTATTTT.

DNA of the CDR3: TGTGCCAGCAGCCAAAGGTTTAGCTCCTACGAGCAGTACTTC. This encodes CASSQRFSSYEQYF. The chain carries TRBV11-1 and TRBJ2-7, with no clear D. This CDR3 has 14 amino acids. Trimming took off 5 bases at V and 0 bases at J, with 11 bases between the two ends. Germline loops: CDR1 SGHAT, CDR2 FQDESV (reference sequence).

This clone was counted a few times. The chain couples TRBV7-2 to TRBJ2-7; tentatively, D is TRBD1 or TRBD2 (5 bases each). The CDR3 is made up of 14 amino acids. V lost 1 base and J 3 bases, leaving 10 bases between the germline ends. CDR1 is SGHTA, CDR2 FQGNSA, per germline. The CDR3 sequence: CASSLGGPNYEQYF. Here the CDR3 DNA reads TGTGCCAGCAGCTTAGGGGGACCCAACTACGAGCAGTACTTC.

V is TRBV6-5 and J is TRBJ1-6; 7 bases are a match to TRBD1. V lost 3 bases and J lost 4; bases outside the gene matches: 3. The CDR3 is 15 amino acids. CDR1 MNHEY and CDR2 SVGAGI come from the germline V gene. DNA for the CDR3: TGTGCCAGCAGTTATGCGACAGGGTATAATTCACCCCTCCACTTT. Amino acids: CASSYATGYNSPLHF.

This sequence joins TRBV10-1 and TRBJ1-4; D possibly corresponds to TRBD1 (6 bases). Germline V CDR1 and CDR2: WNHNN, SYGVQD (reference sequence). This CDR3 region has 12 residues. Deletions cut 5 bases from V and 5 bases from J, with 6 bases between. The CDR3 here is CASSQGNEKLFF. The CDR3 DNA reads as TGCGCCAGCAGTCAGGGGAATGAAAAACTGTTTTTT.

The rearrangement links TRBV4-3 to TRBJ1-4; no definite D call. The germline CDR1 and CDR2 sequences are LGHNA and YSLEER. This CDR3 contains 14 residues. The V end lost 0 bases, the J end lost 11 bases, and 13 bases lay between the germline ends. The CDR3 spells CASSQDPIPGKLFF. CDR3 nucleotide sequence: TGCGCCAGCAGCCAAGATCCGATCCCGGGGAAACTGTTTTTT.

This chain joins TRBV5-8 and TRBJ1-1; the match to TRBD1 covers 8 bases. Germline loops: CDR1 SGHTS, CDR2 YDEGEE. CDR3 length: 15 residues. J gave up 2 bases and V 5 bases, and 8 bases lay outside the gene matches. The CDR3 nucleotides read TGTGCCAGCAGGAACGAGGGACAGGCAAACACTGAAGCTTTCTTT. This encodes CASRNEGQANTEAFF.

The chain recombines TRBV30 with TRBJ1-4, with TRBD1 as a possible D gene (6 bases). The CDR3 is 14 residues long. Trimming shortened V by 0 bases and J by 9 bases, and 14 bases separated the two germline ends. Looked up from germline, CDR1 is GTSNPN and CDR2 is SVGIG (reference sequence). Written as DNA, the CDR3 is TGTGCCTGGAGTGTACGGGGGGCGGGGCAAAAACTGTTTTTT. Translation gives CAWSVRGAGQKLFF.

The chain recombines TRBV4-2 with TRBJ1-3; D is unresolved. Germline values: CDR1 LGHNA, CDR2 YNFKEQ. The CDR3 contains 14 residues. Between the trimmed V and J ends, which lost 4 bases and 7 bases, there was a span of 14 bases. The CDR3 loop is CASSLLGNINTIYF. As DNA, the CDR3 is TGTGCCAGCAGCCTATTGGGGAATATTAACACCATATATTTT.

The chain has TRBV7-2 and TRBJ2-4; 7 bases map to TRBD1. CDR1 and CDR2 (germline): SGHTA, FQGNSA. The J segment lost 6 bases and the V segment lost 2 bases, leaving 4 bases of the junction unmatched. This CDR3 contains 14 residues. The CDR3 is CASSLQGVINIQYF. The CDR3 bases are TGTGCCAGCAGCTTACAGGGGGTGATAAACATTCAGTACTTC.

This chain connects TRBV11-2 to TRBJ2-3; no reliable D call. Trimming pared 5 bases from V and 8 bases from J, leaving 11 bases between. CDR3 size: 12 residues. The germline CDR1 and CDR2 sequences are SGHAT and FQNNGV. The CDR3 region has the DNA TGTGCCAGCAGCCCCGCCTTAGGTACGCAGTATTTT. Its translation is CASSPALGTQYF.

In DNA, the CDR3 is TGTGCCATCAGTCGCAGGGGTGACACCGGGGAGCTGTTTTTT. It is translated as CAISRRGDTGELFF. The chain recombines TRBV10-3 with TRBJ2-2; D possibly corresponds to TRBD1 (6 bases). The CDR3 contains 14 residues. The germline V and J ends were trimmed by 5 bases and 3 bases, with 10 bases remaining between them. Germline V gives CDR1 ENHRY, CDR2 SYGVKD.

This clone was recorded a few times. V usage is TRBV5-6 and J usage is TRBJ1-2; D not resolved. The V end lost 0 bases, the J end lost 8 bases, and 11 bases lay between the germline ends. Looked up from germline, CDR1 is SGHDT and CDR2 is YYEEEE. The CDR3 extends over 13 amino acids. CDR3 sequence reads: CASSLGQVGGYTF. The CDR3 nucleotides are TGTGCCAGCAGCTTGGGGCAGGTAGGGGGCTACACCTTC.

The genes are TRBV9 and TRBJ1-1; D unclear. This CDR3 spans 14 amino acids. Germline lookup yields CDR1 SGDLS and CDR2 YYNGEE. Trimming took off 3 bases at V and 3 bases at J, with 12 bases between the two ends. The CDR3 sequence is CASSAGPADTEAFF. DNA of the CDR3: TGTGCCAGCAGCGCGGGCCCTGCGGACACTGAAGCTTTCTTT.

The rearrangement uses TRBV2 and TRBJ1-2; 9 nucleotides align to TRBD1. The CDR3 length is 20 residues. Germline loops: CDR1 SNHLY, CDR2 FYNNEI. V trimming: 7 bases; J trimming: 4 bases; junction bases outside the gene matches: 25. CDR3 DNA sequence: TGTGCCAGCATCCTCCCCACCGTCTCCTCACAGGGGGCTAAAGGCTATGGCTACACCTTC. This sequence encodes CASILPTVSSQGAKGYGYTF.

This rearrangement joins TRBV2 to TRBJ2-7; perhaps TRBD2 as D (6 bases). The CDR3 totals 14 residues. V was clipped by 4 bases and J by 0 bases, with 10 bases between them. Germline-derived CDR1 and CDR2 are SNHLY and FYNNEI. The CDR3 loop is CASSGDSSSYEQYF. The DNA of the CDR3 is TGTGCCAGCAGTGGGGACTCCAGCTCCTACGAGCAGTACTTC.

The CDR3 DNA reads TGTGCCAGCACCCAAGAGGGTTATGGTGAGCAGTTCTTC. This encodes CASTQEGYGEQFF. The gene calls are TRBV5-6 and TRBJ2-1; D might be TRBD2 (5 bases). The V end lost 6 bases, the J end lost 9 bases, and 16 bases lay between the germline ends. The length of the CDR3 is 13 residues. Per germline, CDR1 SGHDT and CDR2 YYEEEE.

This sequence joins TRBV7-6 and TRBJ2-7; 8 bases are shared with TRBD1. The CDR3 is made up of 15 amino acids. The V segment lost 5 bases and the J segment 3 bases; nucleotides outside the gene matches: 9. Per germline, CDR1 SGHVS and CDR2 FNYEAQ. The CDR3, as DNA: TGTGCCAGCAGCCACGGCGGGACAGGTAGCTACGAGCAGTACTTC. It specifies CASSHGGTGSYEQYF.

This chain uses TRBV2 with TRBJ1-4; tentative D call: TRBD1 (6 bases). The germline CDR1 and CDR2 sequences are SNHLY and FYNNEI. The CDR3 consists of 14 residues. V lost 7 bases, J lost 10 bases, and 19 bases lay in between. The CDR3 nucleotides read TGTGCCAGCATCCTACAGGGACTGGAGGGAAAACTGTTTTTT. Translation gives CASILQGLEGKLFF.

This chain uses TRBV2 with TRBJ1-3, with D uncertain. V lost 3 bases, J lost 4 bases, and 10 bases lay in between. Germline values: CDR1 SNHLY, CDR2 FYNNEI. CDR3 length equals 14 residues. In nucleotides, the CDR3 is TGTGCCAGCAGTGAGATGGCACTCGGAAACACCATATATTTT. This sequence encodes CASSEMALGNTIYF.

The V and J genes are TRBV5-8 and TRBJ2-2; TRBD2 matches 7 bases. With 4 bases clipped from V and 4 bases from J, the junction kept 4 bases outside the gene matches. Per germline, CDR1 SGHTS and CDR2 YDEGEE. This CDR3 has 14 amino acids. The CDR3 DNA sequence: TGTGCCAGCAGCCGGGACTACCGCACCGGGGAGCTGTTTTTT. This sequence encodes CASSRDYRTGELFF.